A single sample gave rise to the 15 T cell receptor beta chains below, sequenced in a study of T cells in women clearing cervical HPV infection. The table came from immunoSEQ multiplex PCR; TCRdb's copy has only in-frame clones and leaves some out. The listing records tens of thousands of clones. Sequencing was carried out using blood buffy coat. The source of these receptors is a woman between 18 and 70 years old with a cervical HPV16 infection that either progressed to CIN3+ or cleared (not recorded which).

For this clone: The read terminates 3 residues ahead of where the CDR3 ends, so the germline J gene completes it. The chain combines TRBV4-1 with TRBJ1-1, with D possibly matching TRBD1 (5 bases). The V gene's germline CDR1 is MGHRA and CDR2 YSYEKL. V was shortened by 4 bases and J by 6 bases, with 18 bases between the two germline ends. The CDR3 is made up of 15 amino acids. Incomplete CDR3 DNA: TGCGCCAGCAGCCCGGGTCGGGGGGGGAGGGCTGAA. Its translation: CASSPGRGGRAE. The full-length CDR3 reads as CASSPGRGGRAEAFF.

To note about this clone: The read comes to an end 3 residues before the CDR3 does, leaving the germline J gene to fill in the end. This chain joins TRBV20-1 and TRBJ1-1; D is perhaps TRBD1 (6 bases). The germline gives CDR1 DFQATT, CDR2 SNEGSKA (reference sequence). V was pared by 0 bases and J by 1 base, with 12 bases between. The CDR3 has 15 amino acids. The CDR3 is CSARDAAGANTEAFF. CDR3 DNA, as far as it was read: TGCAGTGCTAGAGATGCAGCAGGGGCGAACACTGAA.

In regard to this clone: The read finishes 3 residues shy of the CDR3 end, and the germline J gene is used to complete it. The chain carries TRBV10-3 and TRBJ2-7; TRBD2 matches 10 bases. Germline assignment: CDR1 ENHRY and CDR2 SYGVKD. CDR3 size: 14 residues. V dropped 3 bases and J dropped 5; count of bases not matched to a gene: 4. Incomplete CDR3 DNA: TGTGCCATCAGTGAAGGCCTAGCGGGAGACGAG. Protein product: CAISEGLAGDE. The CDR3 as a whole reads CAISEGLAGDEQYF.

In the case of this clone: The read terminates 3 residues before the CDR3 end, so the remaining end is supplied by the germline J gene. The gene calls are TRBV13 and TRBJ2-7; 10 bases match TRBD2. Germline values: CDR1 PRHDT, CDR2 FYEKMQ (reference sequence). This CDR3 spans 16 amino acids. V shed 7 bases, J shed 3 bases, and the junction held 12 bases outside the gene matches. The covered CDR3 bases are TGTGCCAGCACCAAGATCCGACTAGCGGGTGACTACGAG. Translating it yields CASTKIRLAGDYE. The full-length CDR3 reads as CASTKIRLAGDYEQYF.

In regard to this clone: The read is 3 residues too short to cover the CDR3 end, so that end is filled in from the germline J gene. The chain employs TRBV7-9 and TRBJ2-3, with 13 bases lining up with TRBD2. Germline V gene data show CDR1 as SEHNR and CDR2 as FQNEAQ (reference sequence). This CDR3 region has 14 residues. V was clipped by 3 bases and J by 6 bases; unmatched bases: 0. The DNA read from the CDR3 is TGTGCCAGCAGCTTGACTAGCGGGAGGGATACG. It translates to CASSLTSGRDT. The full CDR3 protein is CASSLTSGRDTQYF.

Of note for this clone: The CDR3 end falls 3 residues outside the read, so it is completed with the germline J gene. The chain couples TRBV6-2 or TRBV6-3 to TRBJ2-7; 11 bases fit TRBD1. V was clipped by 2 bases and J by 3 bases; unmatched bases: 3. Germline V lookup: CDR1 MNHEY, CDR2 SVGEGT. This CDR3 is 15 amino acids long. The sequenced CDR3 bases are TGTGCCAGCAGTTACGAAGGGACAGGGGGCTACGAG. This encodes CASSYEGTGGYE. The whole CDR3 reads CASSYEGTGGYEQYF.

A note on this clone: The missing CDR3 end, 3 residues past where the read stops, is filled in from the germline J gene. The chain employs TRBV7-9 and TRBJ2-1; 10 nucleotides align to TRBD2. Germline loops: CDR1 SEHNR, CDR2 FQNEAQ (reference sequence). CDR3 length: 15 amino acids. With V trimmed by 1 base and J by 8 bases, 5 bases remained unmatched. The covered CDR3 bases are TGTGCCAGCAGCTTAGAGGGACTAGCGTTCGATGAG. Protein sequence: CASSLEGLAFDE. The full CDR3 protein reads CASSLEGLAFDEQFF.

On this clone: The read is 3 residues too short to cover the CDR3 end, so that end is filled in from the germline J gene. This chain links TRBV19 with TRBJ1-2; D possibly corresponds to TRBD1 (5 bases). CDR3 size: 15 residues. Germline lookup yields CDR1 LNHDA and CDR2 SQIVND (reference sequence). The CDR3 DNA, read in part, is TGTGCCAGTAGTATATTGGGGGGGATCCTCTACGAC. Protein product: CASSILGGILYD. The entire CDR3 protein reads CASSILGGILYDYTF. Combining the CDR3 with reference TRBV19 and TRBJ1-2 gives the whole variable domain DGGITQSPKYLFRKEGQNVTLSCEQNLNHDAMYWYRQDPGQGLRLIYYSQIVNDFQKGDIAEGYSVSREKKESFPLTVTSAQKNPTAFYLCASSILGGILYDYTFGSGTRLTVV.

About this clone: The CDR3 end is not reached by the read, which stops 3 residues before it; the germline J gene fills it in. The rearrangement uses TRBV18 and TRBJ2-7; 8 nucleotides line up with TRBD1. This CDR3 region has 14 residues. V lost 3 bases and J lost 6; bases outside the gene matches: 7. In germline, CDR1 is KGHSH, CDR2 LQKENI. The sequenced CDR3 bases are TGTGCCAGCTCACCTCAAGGGACAGGAGGCGAG. Translated, it gives CASSPQGTGGE. The entire CDR3 protein reads CASSPQGTGGEQYF. The full variable domain, its missing parts supplied by reference TRBV18 and TRBJ2-7, is NAGVMQNPRHLVRRRGQEARLRCSPMKGHSHVYWYRQLPEEGLKFMVYLQKENIIDESGMPKERFSAEFPKEGPSILRIQQVVRGDSAAYFCASSPQGTGGEQYFGPGTRLTVT.

Details on this clone: The CDR3 is cut off 3 residues early in the read; its end comes from the germline J gene. V is TRBV29-1 and J is TRBJ1-2; weak D call: TRBD1 (6 bases). The germline CDR1 and CDR2 sequences are SQVTM and ANQGSEA. Trimming pared 6 bases from V and 3 bases from J, leaving 11 bases between. The CDR3 has 12 amino acids. The DNA read from the CDR3 is TGCAGCGTCGCGGACAGTCACTATGGC. The encoded protein is CSVADSHYG. The CDR3 as a whole reads CSVADSHYGYTF.

This chain's CDR3 is CSVESRDRERNYGYTF. CDR3 DNA (partial): TGCAGCGTTGAGTCCCGGGACAGGGAAAGGAACTATGGC. The J gene is TRBJ1-2, the V gene TRBV29-1; TRBD1 agrees at 9 bases. Read sequence stops 3 residues before the CDR3 end, and the germline J gene provides the missing end. CDR3 length: 16 amino acids. V shed 3 bases and J 2 bases; nucleotides not matched to a gene: 10. Germline V gives CDR1 SQVTM, CDR2 ANQGSEA.

The covered CDR3 bases are TGTGCCAGCTCACCCCGACTAGTATTTAGCCAAGAGACC. Its protein is CASSPRLVFSQET. The whole CDR3 region reads CASSPRLVFSQETQYF. The chain has TRBV18 and TRBJ2-5, with D tentatively TRBD2 (6 bases). The read stops 3 residues short of the end of the CDR3; the missing end is completed from the germline J gene. The V and J ends lost 3 bases and 1 base respectively, with 15 bases between them. The V gene's germline CDR1 is KGHSH and CDR2 LQKENI. The CDR3 runs to 16 residues. Based on the CDR3 plus reference TRBV18 and TRBJ2-5, the full variable domain is NAGVMQNPRHLVRRRGQEARLRCSPMKGHSHVYWYRQLPEEGLKFMVYLQKENIIDESGMPKERFSAEFPKEGPSILRIQQVVRGDSAAYFCASSPRLVFSQETQYFGPGTRLLVL.

With regard to this clone: From the germline J gene comes the end of the CDR3, since the read stops 3 residues before it. The rearrangement uses TRBV30 and TRBJ1-6; TRBD1 is a possible D gene (5 bases). There are 12 residues in the CDR3. In germline, CDR1 is GTSNPN, CDR2 SVGIG (reference sequence). Trimming pared 4 bases from V and 7 bases from J, leaving 8 bases between. CDR3 bases read: TGTGCCTGGACGACAGCCAATTCACCC. This translates into CAWTTANSP. The whole CDR3 protein reads CAWTTANSPLHF.

To note about this clone: The read halts 3 residues ahead of the CDR3 end, with the missing end drawn from the germline J gene. The chain is built from TRBV14 and TRBJ1-4; D unclear. Trimming took 1 base from V and 0 from J, leaving 6 bases between them. Germline CDR1 and CDR2: SGHDN and FVKESK. The CDR3 length is 15 residues. CDR3 amino acids: CASSQGQATNEKLFF. The covered CDR3 bases are TGTGCCAGCAGCCAAGGACAAGCAACTAATGAAAAA. Looking up the rest from reference TRBV14 and TRBJ1-4 gives the full variable domain: EAGVTQFPSHSVIEKGQTVTLRCDPISGHDNLYWYRRVMGKEIKFLLHFVKESKQDESGMPNNRFLAERTGGTYSTLKVQPAELEDSGVYFCASSQGQATNEKLFFGSGTQLSVL.

Regarding this clone: The read ends 3 residues shy of where the CDR3 ends; the end is completed using the germline J gene. V usage is TRBV30 and J usage is TRBJ1-3, with 7 bases lining up with TRBD1. Trimming at V came to 5 bases and at J to 4 bases, leaving 11 bases not matched to a gene. The CDR3 has 15 residues. Looked up from germline, CDR1 is GTSNPN and CDR2 is SVGIG (reference sequence). The sequenced CDR3 bases are TGTGCCTGGCAAGACAGGGCTAGCACAGGAAACACC. This encodes CAWQDRASTGNT. The full CDR3 protein reads CAWQDRASTGNTIYF.